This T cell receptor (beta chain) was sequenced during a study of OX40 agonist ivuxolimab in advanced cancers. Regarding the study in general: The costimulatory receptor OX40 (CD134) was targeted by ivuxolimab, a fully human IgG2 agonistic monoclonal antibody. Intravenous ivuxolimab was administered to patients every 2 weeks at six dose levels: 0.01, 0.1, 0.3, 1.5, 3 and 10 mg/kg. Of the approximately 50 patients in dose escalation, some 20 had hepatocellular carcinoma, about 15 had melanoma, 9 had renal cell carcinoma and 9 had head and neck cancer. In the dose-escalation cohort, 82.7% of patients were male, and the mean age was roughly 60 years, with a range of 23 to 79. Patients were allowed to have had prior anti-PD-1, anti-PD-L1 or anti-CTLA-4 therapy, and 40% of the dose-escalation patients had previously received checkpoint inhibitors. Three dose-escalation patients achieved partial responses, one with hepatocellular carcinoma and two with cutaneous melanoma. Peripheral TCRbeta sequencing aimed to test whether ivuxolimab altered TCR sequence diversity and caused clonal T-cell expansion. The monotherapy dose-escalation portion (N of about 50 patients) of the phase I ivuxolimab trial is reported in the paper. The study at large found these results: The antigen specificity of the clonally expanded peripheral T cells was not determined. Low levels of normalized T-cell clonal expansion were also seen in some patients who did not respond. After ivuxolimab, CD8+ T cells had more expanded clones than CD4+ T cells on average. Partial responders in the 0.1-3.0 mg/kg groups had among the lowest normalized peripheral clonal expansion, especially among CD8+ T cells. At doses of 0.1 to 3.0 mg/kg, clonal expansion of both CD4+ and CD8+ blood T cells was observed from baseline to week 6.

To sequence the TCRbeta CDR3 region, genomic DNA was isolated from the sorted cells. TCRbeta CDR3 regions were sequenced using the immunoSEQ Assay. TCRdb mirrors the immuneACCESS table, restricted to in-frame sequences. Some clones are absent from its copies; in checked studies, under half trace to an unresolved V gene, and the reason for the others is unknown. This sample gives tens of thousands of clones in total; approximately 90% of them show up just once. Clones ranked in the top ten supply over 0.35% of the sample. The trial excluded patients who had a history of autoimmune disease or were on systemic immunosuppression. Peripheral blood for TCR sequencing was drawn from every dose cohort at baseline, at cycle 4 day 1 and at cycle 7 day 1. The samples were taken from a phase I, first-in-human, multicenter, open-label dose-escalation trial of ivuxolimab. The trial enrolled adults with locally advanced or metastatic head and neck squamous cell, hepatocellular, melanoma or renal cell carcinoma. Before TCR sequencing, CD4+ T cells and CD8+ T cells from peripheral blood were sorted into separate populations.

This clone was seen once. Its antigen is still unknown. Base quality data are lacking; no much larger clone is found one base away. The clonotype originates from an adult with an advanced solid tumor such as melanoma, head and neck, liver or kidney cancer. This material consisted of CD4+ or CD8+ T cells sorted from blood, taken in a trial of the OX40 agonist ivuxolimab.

The nucleotides read TGTGCCAGCAGTCCACAGGGGGAGTGGTCTGAAGCTTTCTTT. It codes for CASSPQGEWSEAFF. The rearranged chain carries TRBV28 and TRBJ1-1, and 8 junctional nucleotides match TRBD1. V is pruned by 5 bases and J by 6 bases, leaving 8 bases of the junction without a gene match. Including the terminal cysteine and phenylalanine, the CDR3 comprises 14 residues. Only the CDR3 DNA stays, 42 bases, in frame from base 1. The germline V gene encodes CDR1 MDHEN and CDR2 SYDVKM.